This T cell receptor beta chain emerged from a study of T cell responses to AZD1222 COVID-19 vaccine. General study findings and limits: Reportedly, nearly half of unique spike TCRs recognized epitopes outside B.1.351/B.1.1.7 mutations.

Points on this clone: Its specificity is not known.

The CDR3 consists of 14 residues. J gave up 4 bases and V 3 bases, and 3 bases lay outside the gene matches. CDR1 and CDR2 from the germline V gene are GTSNPN and SVGIG (reference sequence). Assay: immunoSEQ multiplex PCR; the TCRdb copy retains only in-frame clones and omits some. The sample shows tens of thousands of clones, around 86% of them seen only once. The chain joins TRBV30 to TRBJ1-4; TRBD1 aligns across 9 bases. The origin of this receptor is an adult in good health. The source was peripheral blood, collected on day 0 of AZD1222 vaccination. For the CDR3, the DNA is TGTGCCTGGAGCGTGACAGGGGGTAATGAAAAACTGTTTTTT. It translates to CAWSVTGGNEKLFF.